The entry that follows covers one TCR beta chain sequence. The data belong to a study of shared clonotypes between healthy human individuals. Turning to the study itself: Samples came from a couple of female and a few male donors aged 18 to 49.

Assay: immunoSEQ multiplex PCR; the TCRdb copy retains only in-frame clones and omits some. The sample lists around 2,000,000 clones, over 85% occurring once. Only CD45RO-negative cells positively selected for CCR7 counted as naive CD8 cells, so terminally differentiated effector memory CD45RA+ cells were excluded. J was trimmed by 2 bases and V by 0 bases; bases with no gene match: 6. CDR1 and CDR2 (germline): MGHRA, YSYEKL. This CDR3 has 17 amino acids. The rearrangement joins TRBV4-1 to TRBJ2-7; TRBD2 aligns across 11 bases. The clonotype was recovered from a man aged 18 to 29 in good health. The sample was naive CD8+ T cells sorted from blood. Written as DNA, the CDR3 is TGCGCCAGCAGCCAAGATGAGGTTAGCGGGGGGGCCTACGAGCAGTACTTC. Amino acid sequence: CASSQDEVSGGAYEQYF.